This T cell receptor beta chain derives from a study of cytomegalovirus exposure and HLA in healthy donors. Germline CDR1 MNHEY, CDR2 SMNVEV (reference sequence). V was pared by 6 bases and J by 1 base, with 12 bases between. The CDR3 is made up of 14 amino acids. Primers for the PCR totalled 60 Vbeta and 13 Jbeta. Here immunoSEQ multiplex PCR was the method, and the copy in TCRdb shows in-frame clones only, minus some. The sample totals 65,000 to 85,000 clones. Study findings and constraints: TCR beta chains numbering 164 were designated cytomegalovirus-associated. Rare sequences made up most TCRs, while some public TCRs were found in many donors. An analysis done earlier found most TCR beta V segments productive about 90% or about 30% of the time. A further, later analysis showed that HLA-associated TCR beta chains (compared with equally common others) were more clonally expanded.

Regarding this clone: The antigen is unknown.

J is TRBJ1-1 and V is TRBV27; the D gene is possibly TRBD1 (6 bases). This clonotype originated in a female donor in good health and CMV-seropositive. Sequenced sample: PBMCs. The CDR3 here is CASSPGAQNTEAFF. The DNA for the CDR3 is TGTGCCAGCAGCCCAGGGGCACAGAACACTGAAGCTTTCTTT.